Below are 10 T cell receptor beta chains sequenced from a single sample in a study of CD4 and CD8 cells across lung adenocarcinoma regions. TCRdb re-analysed the PCR reads in MiXCR, keeping a single row per CDR3 protein. The data show about 9,600 distinct CDR3 sequences, 40% to 65% seen once. The sequenced sample was CD4+ T cells from the margin of a lung tumor. The receptors originated from a male donor with lung adenocarcinoma. The CD4 and CD8 labels of this study may be unreliable.

By sample share, this clonotype is medium-sized. The rearrangement links TRBV6-5 to TRBJ2-1, with TRBD1 identical over 10 bases. Germline V CDR1 and CDR2: MNHEY, SVGAGI. The V and J ends lost 4 bases and 8 bases, in that order; junction bases with no gene match: 11. The CDR3 covers 16 residues. The DNA of the CDR3 is TGTGCCAGCAGTTCCCCCAGGGGGACAGGGGTGGATGAGCAGTTCTTC. As protein: CASSSPRGTGVDEQFF.

This rearrangement joins TRBV27 to TRBJ2-5, with D maybe TRBD1 (6 bases). The CDR3 has 14 residues. V was trimmed by 6 bases and J by 3 bases, leaving 14 bases between them. The germline CDR1 and CDR2 sequences are MNHEY and SMNVEV (reference sequence). CDR3: CASRKQGRKETQYF. In DNA form, the CDR3 reads TGTGCCAGCAGAAAACAGGGCAGGAAAGAGACCCAGTACTTC.

V and J are TRBV7-6 and TRBJ2-5, with 9 bases matching TRBD2. The J call may be wrong; the DNA end is better matched by TRBJ2-7. This CDR3 is built from 16 residues. CDR1 SGHVS and CDR2 FNYEAQ come from the germline V gene. CDR3 sequence: CASSLEFSGRQYEQYF. CDR3 DNA: TGTGCCAGCAGCTTGGAATTTAGCGGGAGACAGTACGAGCAGTACTTC.

The chain links TRBV4-1 to TRBJ1-1, with no clear D. This CDR3 is 13 amino acids long. Per the germline V gene, CDR1 is MGHRA and CDR2 is YSYEKL. Trimming left V 4 bases short and J 4 bases short, with 10 bases between. CDR3 nucleotide sequence: TGCGCCAGCAGCCCACCAGTCTCCACTGAAGCTTTCTTT. This sequence encodes CASSPPVSTEAFF.

To note about this clonotype: One end of the junction is discordant with germline, which a read error may explain. The rearrangement links TRBV6-4 to TRBJ2-3; D possibly corresponds to TRBD2 (7 bases). The CDR3 is made up of 13 amino acids. Germline values: CDR1 MRHNA, CDR2 SNTAGT. The CDR3 spells CARGAGATDTQYF. DNA for the CDR3: TGTGCCAGGGGGGCGGGAGCCACAGACACGCAGTATTTC.

In DNA, the CDR3 is TGTGCCAGCAGTTACTCGGGCGGGAGCGGCTACGAGCAGTACTTC. Its protein product is CASSYSGGSGYEQYF. The chain combines TRBV6-5 with TRBJ2-1; 7 nucleotides match TRBD2. The DNA end favors TRBJ2-7, so the J call may be wrong. This CDR3 contains 15 residues. Germline loops: CDR1 MNHEY, CDR2 SVGAGI.

In its sample, this clonotype was seen many times. The chain couples TRBV6-1 to TRBJ1-2, with TRBD1 identical over 10 bases. CDR1 is MNHNS and CDR2 is SASEGT in the germline V gene. CDR3 length: 15 amino acids. The trim removed 6 bases at V and 1 base at J, leaving 5 bases unmatched. The CDR3 DNA reads as TGTGCCAGCAGGCAGGGACAGGGGATTAACTATGGCTACACCTTC. Its translation: CASRQGQGINYGYTF.

At least ten counts were recorded for this clonotype. This chain connects TRBV9 to TRBJ2-1; TRBD2 aligns across 9 bases. The germline gives CDR1 SGDLS, CDR2 YYNGEE. The V gene end was trimmed by 0 bases and the J gene end by 7 bases; junction bases not matched to a gene: 8. The CDR3 totals 16 residues. The CDR3, as DNA: TGTGCCAGCAGCGTAGCGATGGCGGGAGGGCCTAATGAGCAGTTCTTC. It yields the protein CASSVAMAGGPNEQFF.

This clonotype has only a few counts. The CDR3 sequence: CASGLTFEQFF. CDR3 coding DNA: TGTGCTAGTGGTCTCACGTTCGAGCAGTTCTTC. This rearrangement joins TRBV12-5 to TRBJ2-1; D unresolved. Trimming left V 5 bases short and J 10 bases short, with 9 bases between. The CDR3 runs to 11 residues. Germline assignment: CDR1 LGHNT and CDR2 FRNRAP.

Concerning this clonotype: A read error may account for a junction end that differs from germline. CDR3 sequence reads: CASGSEPRARNTQYF. Written as DNA, the CDR3 is TGTGCCAGCGGCTCGGAGCCGAGAGCCAGGAATACTCAGTATTTC. The chain uses TRBV6-1 and TRBJ2-3; D is uncertain. In germline, CDR1 is MNHNS, CDR2 SASEGT. The CDR3 is 15 amino acids.